This T cell receptor beta chain was identified during a study of cytomegalovirus exposure and HLA in healthy donors. Concerning this clone itself: Its antigen is undetermined.

Amplification used 60 Vbeta primers and 13 Jbeta primers. Method: immunoSEQ multiplex PCR; TCRdb's copy keeps in-frame clones and lacks some. The sample holds under 130,000 clones, 75% to 90% seen once. V gave up 11 bases and J gave up 0 bases, with 10 bases separating them. There are 12 residues in the CDR3. Germline values: CDR1 SEHNR, CDR2 FQNEAQ (reference sequence). Study-wide findings and caveats: In a later analysis, most CMV-associated TCR beta chains appeared HLA-restricted. There were some V segments, including TRBV6-2 and TRBV6-3, excluded as indistinguishable.

The rearrangement links TRBV7-9 to TRBJ1-2; D ambiguous. The receptor was isolated from a man aged 25-40 years in good health and CMV-seropositive. The sequenced sample consisted of PBMCs. As DNA, the CDR3 is TGTGCCTCCCCGGAGCCTAACTATGGCTACACCTTC. Protein: CASPEPNYGYTF.